The next 32 T cell receptor beta chains were all read from a single sample in a study of memory CD8 T cells in hepatitis C reinfection. Indicated time point: late/post reinfection, 12 to 24 weeks after detection. The sorted cells went straight to TCR sequencing with no prior in vitro expansion. TCRdb's table, derived via immunoSEQ multiplex PCR, lists solely in-frame clones and lacks some. The sample has about 50,000 clones, roughly 89% seen once. Sequencing used naive CD8+ T cells sorted from blood. The source of these receptors is a man younger than 30 with hepatitis C virus infection.

The V gene is TRBV6-1, the J gene TRBJ1-2; possible D gene TRBD1, 5 bases. Germline assignment: CDR1 MNHNS and CDR2 SASEGT. V was shortened by 4 bases and J by 8 bases, with 23 bases between the two germline ends. CDR3 length: 16 residues. In DNA form, the CDR3 reads TGTGCCAGCAGTGCAGAATTCCAGGGCCTCCTCGGAGGCTACACCTTC. This codes for CASSAEFQGLLGGYTF.

V and J are TRBV6-5 and TRBJ2-7; D not certain. CDR1 is MNHEY, CDR2 SVGAGI, per germline. Trimming left V 0 bases short and J 2 bases short, with 5 bases between. The CDR3 loop spans 13 amino acids. CDR3 DNA sequence: TGTGCCAGCAGTTACTCGACTGCCTACGAGCAGTACTTC. It is translated as CASSYSTAYEQYF.

The CDR3 region is CASSRSSSNEQYF. CDR3 DNA: TGTGCCAGCAGTCGGTCGAGCTCGAACGAGCAGTACTTC. This sequence joins TRBV6-6 and TRBJ2-7, with D hard to call. This CDR3 comprises 13 residues. The ends were cut back, 5 bases at V and 5 bases at J, with 13 bases in the middle. CDR1 and CDR2 (germline): MNHNY, SVGAGI (reference sequence).

This chain links TRBV27 with TRBJ2-7; possible D gene TRBD2, 6 bases. Per the germline V gene, CDR1 is MNHEY and CDR2 is SMNVEV (reference sequence). This CDR3 is 13 amino acids long. Trimming took off 3 bases at V and 9 bases at J, with 15 bases between the two ends. In nucleotides, the CDR3 is TGTGCCAGCAGTTTCAATACCCGGGAGAGGCAGTACTTC. Translation: CASSFNTRERQYF.

The chain has TRBV11-2 and TRBJ2-7, with D possibly matching TRBD2 (6 bases). Germline V gene data show CDR1 as SGHAT and CDR2 as FQNNGV. With 0 bases removed from V and 2 bases from J, the gap between germline ends came to 26 bases. The length of the CDR3 is 20 residues. In nucleotides, the CDR3 is TGTGCCAGCAGCTTAGAGTCAGTGGACCTTCAGGAGGGTTCAACCTACGAGCAGTACTTC. Its translation: CASSLESVDLQEGSTYEQYF.

The chain has TRBV6-5 and TRBJ2-7, with D perhaps matching TRBD1 (6 bases). This CDR3 has 12 residues. CDR1 and CDR2 from the germline V gene are MNHEY and SVGAGI. The V and J ends lost 6 bases and 4 bases respectively, with 10 bases between them. The DNA for the CDR3 is TGTGCCAGCAGGGGGGACAATTACGAGCAGTACGTC. This sequence encodes CASRGDNYEQYV.

The V gene is TRBV27, the J gene TRBJ2-5; weak D call: TRBD1 (5 bases). The CDR3 is made up of 15 amino acids. Looked up from germline, CDR1 is MNHEY and CDR2 is SMNVEV (reference sequence). Trimming left V 2 bases short and J 3 bases short, with 13 bases between. CDR3 residues: CASSLEAGWEETQYF. CDR3 bases: TGTGCCAGCAGTTTAGAGGCAGGGTGGGAAGAGACCCAGTACTTC.

The chain combines TRBV27 with TRBJ1-3; TRBD1 is a possible D gene (5 bases). The CDR3 sequence is 15 residues long. Trimming left V 6 bases short and J 2 bases short, with 14 bases between. Germline V gene lookup returns CDR1 MNHEY and CDR2 SMNVEV (reference sequence). The CDR3 region is CASSLSRGTGNTIYF. The CDR3 nucleotides are TGTGCCAGCAGCCTCTCTCGGGGGACTGGAAACACCATATATTTT.

V usage is TRBV28 and J usage is TRBJ2-7, with 8 bases aligning to TRBD1. V lost 2 bases to trimming and J lost 4 bases; unmatched junction nucleotides: 7. The germline V gene encodes CDR1 MDHEN and CDR2 SYDVKM. This CDR3 is 15 amino acids long. The CDR3 nucleotides are TGTGCCAGCAGTTTAGGCCGACAGGGGAAGTACGAGCAGTACTTC. Encoded protein: CASSLGRQGKYEQYF.

The chain recombines TRBV29-1 with TRBJ2-7; TRBD2 matches 8 bases. This CDR3 is 13 amino acids long. The V and J ends lost 7 bases and 3 bases, in that order; junction bases with no gene match: 8. Per germline, CDR1 SQVTM and CDR2 ANQGSEA. CDR3 in amino acids: CSAALAEGYEQYF. The CDR3 bases are TGCAGCGCTGCACTAGCGGAAGGCTACGAGCAGTACTTC.

This chain connects TRBV6-6 to TRBJ1-2, with TRBD1 matching over 8 bases. Trimming removed 0 bases from V and 6 bases from J; junction bases left unmatched: 3. The CDR3 length is 14 residues. CDR1 is MNHNY and CDR2 is SVGAGI in the germline V gene (reference sequence). The CDR3: CASSYSTGAHGYTF. The CDR3, as DNA: TGTGCCAGCAGTTACTCGACAGGGGCGCATGGCTACACCTTC.

This clone was counted a single time. The V and J genes are TRBV2 and TRBJ2-5, with 9 bases matching TRBD2. Germline CDR1 SNHLY, CDR2 FYNNEI. Trimming took 5 bases from V and 4 from J; bases not matched to a gene: 20. The CDR3 is 19 amino acids. The CDR3 bases are TGTGCCAGCAGTTTCCAGAAGGGTAGTGCGGGAGGGCCCGGAGAGACCCAGTACTTC. Amino acid sequence: CASSFQKGSAGGPGETQYF. Full variable domain (missing parts from reference TRBV2 and TRBJ2-5): EPEVTQTPSHQVTQMGQEVILRCVPISNHLYFYWYRQILGQKVEFLVSFYNNEISEKSEIFDDQFSVERPDGSNFTLKIRSTKLEDSAMYFCASSFQKGSAGGPGETQYFGPGTRLLVL.

The chain is built from TRBV27 and TRBJ2-1; 8 bases map to TRBD2. V was pared by 0 bases and J by 5 bases, with 9 bases of the junction left unmatched. The length of the CDR3 is 17 residues. In germline, CDR1 is MNHEY, CDR2 SMNVEV (reference sequence). The CDR3 sequence is CASSLSASREAHNEQFF. CDR3 DNA: TGTGCCAGCAGTTTATCGGCCTCGCGGGAGGCCCACAATGAGCAGTTCTTC.

The V and J genes are TRBV7-9 and TRBJ2-1; D might be TRBD2 (6 bases). The CDR3 has 15 amino acids. The V and J ends lost 6 bases and 0 bases respectively, with 12 bases between them. CDR1 is SEHNR, CDR2 FQNEAQ, per germline (reference sequence). The CDR3 region has the DNA TGTGCCAGCAGTCCAAGCGGGTACTCCTACAATGAGCAGTTCTTC. The encoded protein is CASSPSGYSYNEQFF.

The genes are TRBV30 and TRBJ1-6; weak D call: TRBD1 (5 bases). The germline V and J ends were trimmed by 1 base and 5 bases, with 15 bases remaining between them. Germline V gives CDR1 GTSNPN, CDR2 SVGIG (reference sequence). CDR3 length equals 16 residues. This CDR3 reads CAWSARGGQHNSPLHF. CDR3 nucleotides: TGTGCCTGGAGTGCAAGGGGAGGGCAACATAATTCACCCCTCCACTTT.

The rearrangement joins TRBV7-6 to TRBJ2-3; 9 nucleotides align to TRBD2. CDR1 and CDR2 (germline): SGHVS, FNYEAQ. CDR3 size: 15 residues. The trim removed 5 bases at V and 4 bases at J, leaving 7 bases unmatched. CDR3 nucleotide sequence: TGTGCCAGCAGCGAGGGCGGGGGGGCCCCAGATACGCAGTATTTT. Residues: CASSEGGGAPDTQYF.

The gene calls are TRBV20-1 and TRBJ2-3; D ambiguous. Germline CDR1 and CDR2: DFQATT and SNEGSKA (reference sequence). The CDR3 loop spans 11 amino acids. V shed 5 bases and J shed 0 bases, with 3 bases lying between them. DNA of the CDR3: TGCAGTGCTCTGAGCACAGATACGCAGTATTTT. Translation gives CSALSTDTQYF.

This chain links TRBV19 with TRBJ2-2; 12 positions agree with TRBD2. Germline V gives CDR1 LNHDA, CDR2 SQIVND (reference sequence). The CDR3 spans 18 residues. After removal of 5 bases from V and 5 bases from J, the junction contained 12 bases not matched to a gene. The CDR3 DNA is TGTGCCAGTAGTCACCGCCTAGCGGGAGGGCCCGGGACCGGGGAGCTGTTTTTT. It specifies CASSHRLAGGPGTGELFF.

In DNA form, the CDR3 reads TGCGCCAGCAGCTTGCTTGCCAAACACCCGAGCGGGAGCTCCTACGAGCAGTACTTC. Protein sequence: CASSLLAKHPSGSSYEQYF. This chain joins TRBV5-1 and TRBJ2-7; 8 bases match TRBD2. The CDR3 has 19 amino acids. Germline V gene data show CDR1 as SGHRS and CDR2 as YFSETQ. Trimming cost V 1 base and J 0 bases; bases outside gene matches: 15. Filled out from reference TRBV5-1 and TRBJ2-7, the complete variable domain reads KAGVTQTPRYLIKTRGQQVTLSCSPISGHRSVSWYQQTPGQGLQFLFEYFSETQRNKGNFPGRFSGRQFSNSRSEMNVSTLELGDSALYLCASSLLAKHPSGSSYEQYFGPGTRLTVT.

This clone was detected once. The chain joins TRBV19 to TRBJ2-5; unclear D gene. The CDR3 covers 14 residues. V shed 5 bases and J shed 0 bases, with 10 bases lying between them. CDR1 and CDR2 (germline): LNHDA, SQIVND (reference sequence). The CDR3 here is CASSSLTYQETQYF. The DNA for the CDR3 is TGTGCCAGTAGTTCTCTAACGTACCAAGAGACCCAGTACTTC.

CDR3 region: CASSPAGAYNEQFF. Written as DNA, the CDR3 is TGTGCCAGCAGTCCCGCGGGAGCCTACAATGAGCAGTTCTTC. This chain uses TRBV7-8 with TRBJ2-1, with 7 bases that match TRBD2. Germline CDR1 SGHVS, CDR2 FQNEAQ. The CDR3 consists of 14 residues. After removal of 6 bases from V and 2 bases from J, the junction contained 4 bases not matched to a gene.

This clone was detected only a few times. The chain has TRBV2 and TRBJ2-2; D is ambiguous. This CDR3 spans 13 amino acids. Per the germline V gene, CDR1 is SNHLY and CDR2 is FYNNEI. Trimming took 8 bases from V and 2 from J, leaving 9 bases between them. DNA for the CDR3: TGTGCCAGCTCCCCCTCTAACACCGGGGAGCTGTTTTTT. As protein: CASSPSNTGELFF.

The chain has TRBV14 and TRBJ2-5; 7 bases align to TRBD1. The CDR3 covers 15 residues. The V gene end was trimmed by 3 bases and the J gene end by 1 base; junction bases not matched to a gene: 5. Germline CDR1 SGHDN, CDR2 FVKESK. The CDR3 sequence: CASSHLTGIQETQYF. Written as DNA, the CDR3 is TGTGCCAGCAGCCACTTGACAGGGATCCAAGAGACCCAGTACTTC.

The CDR3 here is CASSDPTGGNTEAFF. CDR3 DNA: TGTGCCAGCAGCGACCCGACAGGGGGCAACACTGAAGCTTTCTTT. This chain uses TRBV7-2 with TRBJ1-1; 10 nucleotides line up with TRBD1. CDR1 is SGHTA, CDR2 FQGNSA, per germline. The CDR3 sequence is 15 residues long. After removal of 5 bases from V and 2 bases from J, the junction contained 5 bases not matched to a gene.

This chain joins TRBV14 and TRBJ2-1, with D maybe TRBD1 (6 bases). The germline V gene encodes CDR1 SGHDN and CDR2 FVKESK. The CDR3 contains 15 residues. Trimming left V 0 bases short and J 9 bases short, with 15 bases between. Written as DNA, the CDR3 is TGTGCCAGCAGCCAAGAAGCAGGGCAAGGGGGTGAGCAGTTCTTC. Protein: CASSQEAGQGGEQFF.

The V gene is TRBV27, the J gene TRBJ2-5, with D maybe TRBD2 (6 bases). The ends were cut back, 0 bases at V and 4 bases at J, with 12 bases in the middle. The V gene's germline CDR1 is MNHEY and CDR2 SMNVEV (reference sequence). There are 15 residues in the CDR3. DNA of the CDR3: TGTGCCAGCAGTTTATCGAACGGGGACTTAGAGACCCAGTACTTC. It specifies CASSLSNGDLETQYF.

This clone is a singleton in its sample. J is TRBJ2-5 and V is TRBV5-5; D may be TRBD1 (6 bases). V lost 5 bases to trimming and J lost 3 bases, with 8 bases between them. CDR3 size: 12 residues. Germline V gene sequence: CDR1 SGHKS, CDR2 YYEKEE (reference sequence). The CDR3 spells CASRAGEETQYF. CDR3 nucleotide sequence: TGTGCCAGCAGGGCAGGGGAAGAGACCCAGTACTTC.

The genes are TRBV11-2 and TRBJ2-5; D gene ambiguous. The germline V gene encodes CDR1 SGHAT and CDR2 FQNNGV. With 5 bases removed from V and 3 bases from J, the gap between germline ends came to 10 bases. The CDR3 loop spans 13 amino acids. The CDR3 sequence is CASSDTVEETQYF. CDR3 coding DNA: TGTGCCAGCAGCGACACAGTTGAAGAGACCCAGTACTTC.

J is TRBJ2-2 and V is TRBV11-3, with D tentatively TRBD2 (6 bases). V lost 5 bases and J 1 base, leaving 8 bases between the germline ends. CDR1 and CDR2 from the germline V gene are SGHNT and YENEEA. The CDR3 spans 14 residues. The CDR3 region has the DNA TGTGCCAGCAGCCGGCGGGGGAACACCGGGGAGCTGTTTTTT. It is translated as CASSRRGNTGELFF.

This clone came up once. V usage is TRBV4-2 and J usage is TRBJ2-1; TRBD1 matches at 8 bases. The CDR3 spans 15 residues. V lost 2 bases to trimming and J lost 0 bases; unmatched junction nucleotides: 0. Germline loops: CDR1 LGHNA, CDR2 YNFKEQ. The CDR3: CASSQTGGSYNEQFF. The CDR3 DNA is TGTGCCAGCAGCCAAACAGGGGGCTCCTACAATGAGCAGTTCTTC.

CDR3 residues: CASSSTGSGNTIYF. Written as DNA, the CDR3 is TGTGCCAGCAGTTCCACAGGCTCTGGAAACACCATATATTTT. J is TRBJ1-3 and V is TRBV27, with D perhaps matching TRBD1 (5 bases). Trimming removed 4 bases at V and 0 bases at J, with 7 bases between. This CDR3 has 14 amino acids. Germline V gene data show CDR1 as MNHEY and CDR2 as SMNVEV (reference sequence).

This sequence joins TRBV12-5 and TRBJ1-2, with D uncertain. The CDR3 is made up of 14 amino acids. Trimming shortened V by 3 bases and J by 3 bases, and 11 bases separated the two germline ends. In germline, CDR1 is LGHNT, CDR2 FRNRAP. The CDR3 coding sequence is TGTGCTAGTGGTTTACCAGACGGGGACTATGGCTACACCTTC. This gives the protein CASGLPDGDYGYTF.